This passage covers 5 T cell receptor beta chains from one sample sequenced in a study of T cell responses to AZD1222 COVID-19 vaccine. Repertoires were generated with immunoSEQ multiplex PCR, while TCRdb's copy carries only in-frame clones and drops some. The data show 83,000 or so clones, about 83% seen once. The starting material was peripheral blood, obtained on day 0 of AZD1222 vaccination. These receptors originate from an adult in good health.

The V call is TRBV10-3, the J call TRBJ1-1; 7 nucleotides align to TRBD1. J lost 4 bases, V lost 4 bases, and 6 bases had no gene match. The CDR3 totals 14 residues. CDR1 and CDR2 (germline): ENHRY, SYGVKD. CDR3 protein: CAISGIQGGTEAFF. The CDR3 DNA follows: TGTGCCATCAGTGGCATTCAGGGGGGCACTGAAGCTTTCTTT.

V gene TRBV7-9 combines with J gene TRBJ1-1, with unresolved D. This CDR3 is built from 12 residues. From germline, CDR1 is SEHNR and CDR2 FQNEAQ (reference sequence). V was pared by 1 base and J by 8 bases, with 8 bases between. CDR3 DNA sequence: TGTGCCAGCAGCTTAGTGAACGGCGAAGCTTTCTTT. It is translated as CASSLVNGEAFF.

The chain is built from TRBV30 and TRBJ2-1, with 8 bases that match TRBD2. Germline V gene data show CDR1 as GTSNPN and CDR2 as SVGIG (reference sequence). The CDR3 runs 14 residues. The J segment lost 6 bases and the V segment lost 5 bases, leaving 9 bases of the junction unmatched. In nucleotides, the CDR3 is TGTGCCTGGGGAGCGGGAGTGGTCTTCAATGAGCAGTTCTTC. It specifies CAWGAGVVFNEQFF.

Concerning this clone: This sample also contains other DNA sequences that code for the same CDR3. J is TRBJ1-1 and V is TRBV18; TRBD1 aligns across 7 bases. V gave up 5 bases and J gave up 1 base; unmatched junction bases: 4. This CDR3 has 14 residues. The V gene's germline CDR1 is KGHSH and CDR2 LQKENI. The CDR3 here is CASSAGQANTEAFF. The CDR3 DNA sequence: TGTGCCAGCTCAGCCGGACAGGCGAACACTGAAGCTTTCTTT.

CDR3 loop: CASSILPGQGAREQYF. The CDR3 DNA is TGTGCCAGTAGTATCCTTCCGGGACAGGGGGCGAGAGAGCAGTACTTC. This rearrangement joins TRBV19 to TRBJ2-7; TRBD1 matches 12 bases. CDR1 is LNHDA, CDR2 SQIVND, per germline (reference sequence). The CDR3 has 16 residues. Trimming at V came to 3 bases and at J to 7 bases, leaving 10 bases not matched to a gene.